This passage covers 16 T cell receptor beta chains from one sample sequenced in a study of blood T cell repertoires in COVID-19. Assay used: immunoSEQ multiplex PCR; TCRdb lists only in-frame clones, some missing. The sample has about 210,000 clones, about 85% seen once. Input material: PBMCs or T cells enriched from blood (not recorded which). All receptors derive from a man between 35 and 55 years old who had recovered from COVID-19.

The chain has TRBV5-4 and TRBJ1-1, with a weak D call TRBD1 (5 bases). Germline assignment: CDR1 SGHNT and CDR2 YYREEE (reference sequence). V lost 4 bases and J 4 bases, leaving 17 bases between the germline ends. CDR3 size: 15 residues. CDR3 amino acids: CASSTGRAVGTEAFF. DNA of the CDR3: TGTGCCAGCAGCACAGGCAGGGCAGTGGGCACTGAAGCTTTCTTT.

The chain combines TRBV7-3 with TRBJ2-1, with 7 bases that match TRBD1. V shed 1 base, J shed 5 bases, and the junction held 8 bases outside the gene matches. The CDR3 has 16 residues. The germline V gene encodes CDR1 SGHTA and CDR2 FQGTGA. In DNA, the CDR3 is TGTGCCAGCAGCTTAAATACGAGGGGGCGCGACAATGAGCAGTTCTTC. This sequence encodes CASSLNTRGRDNEQFF. The full variable domain, in which reference TRBV7-3 and TRBJ2-1 provide the parts outside the CDR3, is GAGVSQTPSNKVTEKGKYVELRCDPISGHTALYWYRQSLGQGPEFLIYFQGTGAADDSGLPNDRFFAVRPEGSVSTLKIQRTERGDSAVYLCASSLNTRGRDNEQFFGPGTRLTVL.

The rearrangement joins TRBV29-1 to TRBJ2-2, with 9 bases fitting TRBD2. The CDR3 loop spans 16 amino acids. With 5 bases clipped from V and 4 bases from J, the junction kept 11 bases outside the gene matches. Germline V gene lookup returns CDR1 SQVTM and CDR2 ANQGSEA. As DNA, the CDR3 is TGCAGCGTTTCCACCATCAGCGGGAGGCTCACCGGGGAGCTGTTTTTT. It specifies CSVSTISGRLTGELFF.

Turning to this clone: A junction boundary mismatches the germline segment, possibly from a read error. The chain links TRBV19 to TRBJ1-5; 12 bases are a match to TRBD1. This CDR3 comprises 14 residues. The germline gives CDR1 LNHDA, CDR2 SQIVND (reference sequence). Here the CDR3 reads CASSPSRDRGRDIF. CDR3 DNA: TGTGCCAGTAGTCCGTCCCGGGACAGGGGGCGAGACATTTTT.

A few counts support this clone. The genes are TRBV4-3 and TRBJ2-2; 7 bases are shared with TRBD2. Germline V gives CDR1 LGHNA, CDR2 YSLEER. The CDR3 has 17 residues. Losses at the gene ends were 0 bases for V and 6 bases for J; bases not matched to a gene: 10. The CDR3 here is CASSQDTGGRRAGELFF. Written as DNA, the CDR3 is TGCGCCAGCAGCCAAGATACGGGCGGGAGAAGGGCCGGGGAGCTGTTTTTT.

This chain uses TRBV4-1 with TRBJ1-3; D is unresolved. The CDR3 is 14 amino acids. The ends were cut back, 4 bases at V and 5 bases at J, with 12 bases in the middle. CDR1 MGHRA and CDR2 YSYEKL come from the germline V gene. CDR3 region: CASSPRWARNTIYF. The CDR3 DNA reads TGCGCCAGCAGCCCCCGATGGGCTAGAAACACCATATATTTT.

This chain joins TRBV7-3 and TRBJ1-2; TRBD1 aligns across 7 bases. V lost 3 bases and J lost 6; bases outside the gene matches: 4. CDR1 and CDR2 (germline): SGHTA, FQGTGA. CDR3 length equals 13 residues. The CDR3 region is CASSFIGGNGYTF. CDR3 nucleotide sequence: TGTGCCAGCAGCTTTATAGGGGGCAATGGCTACACCTTC.

The chain uses TRBV5-1 and TRBJ1-1; 7 bases align to TRBD1. Looked up from germline, CDR1 is SGHRS and CDR2 is YFSETQ. The CDR3 runs 13 residues. V lost 5 bases to trimming and J lost 1 base; unmatched junction nucleotides: 2. The CDR3 loop is CASSRQGNTEAFF. The CDR3 region has the DNA TGCGCCAGCAGTCGACAGGGGAACACTGAAGCTTTCTTT.

The rearrangement joins TRBV5-1 to TRBJ2-2; TRBD2 agrees at 7 bases. CDR1 is SGHRS, CDR2 YFSETQ, per germline. This CDR3 has 16 amino acids. The V gene end was trimmed by 0 bases and the J gene end by 2 bases; junction bases not matched to a gene: 4. CDR3 nucleotides: TGCGCCAGCAGCTTGGTTAGCGGGTTTAACACCGGGGAGCTGTTTTTT. This codes for CASSLVSGFNTGELFF.

The chain joins TRBV9 to TRBJ2-5, with 11 bases lining up with TRBD2. Per germline, CDR1 SGDLS and CDR2 YYNGEE. V shed 3 bases, J shed 5 bases, and the junction held 3 bases outside the gene matches. This CDR3 comprises 14 residues. The CDR3 DNA reads TGTGCCAGCAGCGCCGGGACTAGCGGTGAGACCCAGTACTTC. Amino acid sequence: CASSAGTSGETQYF.

In this sample, this clone turned up once. The chain links TRBV30 to TRBJ1-1; weak D call: TRBD1 (6 bases). From germline, CDR1 is GTSNPN and CDR2 SVGIG (reference sequence). The CDR3 sequence is 15 residues long. V was trimmed by 6 bases and J by 5 bases, leaving 22 bases between them. The CDR3 protein is CACQTGTLTGTEAFF. The CDR3 coding sequence is TGTGCCTGCCAAACAGGGACCCTGACTGGGACTGAAGCTTTCTTT.

The CDR3: CASSLIGLAGFGTQYF. The CDR3 DNA is TGTGCCAGCAGTTTAATTGGACTAGCGGGGTTTGGGACCCAGTACTTC. The chain joins TRBV27 to TRBJ2-5, with 12 bases matching TRBD2. V gave up 2 bases and J gave up 7 bases; unmatched junction bases: 8. This CDR3 is 16 amino acids long. Germline CDR1 is MNHEY and CDR2 is SMNVEV (reference sequence).

The chain combines TRBV19 with TRBJ1-1; perhaps TRBD1 as D (6 bases). This CDR3 is built from 14 residues. V lost 9 bases and J 0 bases, leaving 14 bases between the germline ends. Germline V gene data show CDR1 as LNHDA and CDR2 as SQIVND (reference sequence). The CDR3 region is CASKTDSMNTEAFF. The CDR3 DNA follows: TGTGCCAGCAAGACGGACAGTATGAACACTGAAGCTTTCTTT. The full variable domain, completed using reference TRBV19 and TRBJ1-1, is DGGITQSPKYLFRKEGQNVTLSCEQNLNHDAMYWYRQDPGQGLRLIYYSQIVNDFQKGDIAEGYSVSREKKESFPLTVTSAQKNPTAFYLCASKTDSMNTEAFFGQGTRLTVV.

This clone was counted between two and nine times. J is TRBJ2-4 and V is TRBV27; 9 bases match TRBD2. The CDR3 totals 18 residues. With 6 bases clipped from V and 1 base from J, the junction kept 13 bases outside the gene matches. Germline loops: CDR1 MNHEY, CDR2 SMNVEV (reference sequence). The CDR3 region is CASSPGTSPQGAKNIQYF. CDR3 nucleotides: TGTGCCAGCAGCCCCGGGACTAGCCCACAGGGGGCCAAAAACATTCAGTACTTC.

The chain couples TRBV12-5 to TRBJ1-1; unclear D gene. Trimming took 7 bases from V and 1 from J, leaving 10 bases between them. Germline V lookup: CDR1 LGHNT, CDR2 FRNRAP. The CDR3 is 13 residues long. CDR3 residues: CASELQANTEAFF. In nucleotides, the CDR3 is TGTGCTAGTGAGCTCCAAGCGAACACTGAAGCTTTCTTT.

CDR3 in DNA: TGTGCCAGCAGCTTGGTTCGGGGCACTGAAGCTTTCTTT. This gives the protein CASSLVRGTEAFF. This sequence joins TRBV5-4 and TRBJ1-1; no definite D call. Trimming took 0 bases from V and 4 from J, leaving 7 bases between them. This CDR3 region has 13 residues. Looked up from germline, CDR1 is SGHNT and CDR2 is YYREEE (reference sequence).